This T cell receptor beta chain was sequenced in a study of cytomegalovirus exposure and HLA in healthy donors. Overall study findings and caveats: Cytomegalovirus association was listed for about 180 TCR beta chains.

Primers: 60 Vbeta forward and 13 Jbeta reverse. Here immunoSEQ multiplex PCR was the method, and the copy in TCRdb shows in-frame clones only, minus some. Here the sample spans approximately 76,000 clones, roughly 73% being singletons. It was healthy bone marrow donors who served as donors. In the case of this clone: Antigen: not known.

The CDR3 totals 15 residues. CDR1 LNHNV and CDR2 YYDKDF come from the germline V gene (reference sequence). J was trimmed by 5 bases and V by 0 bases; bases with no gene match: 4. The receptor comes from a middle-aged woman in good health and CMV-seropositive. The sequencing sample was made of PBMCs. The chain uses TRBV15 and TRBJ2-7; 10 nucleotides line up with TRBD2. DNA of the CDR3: TGTGCCACCAGCAGAGAAGCGGGAGGGCAGGACGAGCAGTACTTC. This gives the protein CATSREAGGQDEQYF.